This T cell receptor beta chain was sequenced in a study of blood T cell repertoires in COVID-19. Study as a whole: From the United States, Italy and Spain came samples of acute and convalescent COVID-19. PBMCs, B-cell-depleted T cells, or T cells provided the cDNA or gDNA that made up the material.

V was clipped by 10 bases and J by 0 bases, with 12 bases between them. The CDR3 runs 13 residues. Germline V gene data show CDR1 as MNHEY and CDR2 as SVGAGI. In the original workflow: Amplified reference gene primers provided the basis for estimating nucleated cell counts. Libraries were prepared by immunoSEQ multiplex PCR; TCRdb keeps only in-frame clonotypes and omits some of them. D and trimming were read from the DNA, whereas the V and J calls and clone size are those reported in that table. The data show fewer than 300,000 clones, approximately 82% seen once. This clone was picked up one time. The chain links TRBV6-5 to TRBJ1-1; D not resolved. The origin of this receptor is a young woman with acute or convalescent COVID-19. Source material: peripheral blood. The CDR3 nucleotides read TGTGCCATCTGGGCCGCGATGAACACTGAAGCTTTCTTT. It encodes CAIWAAMNTEAFF.